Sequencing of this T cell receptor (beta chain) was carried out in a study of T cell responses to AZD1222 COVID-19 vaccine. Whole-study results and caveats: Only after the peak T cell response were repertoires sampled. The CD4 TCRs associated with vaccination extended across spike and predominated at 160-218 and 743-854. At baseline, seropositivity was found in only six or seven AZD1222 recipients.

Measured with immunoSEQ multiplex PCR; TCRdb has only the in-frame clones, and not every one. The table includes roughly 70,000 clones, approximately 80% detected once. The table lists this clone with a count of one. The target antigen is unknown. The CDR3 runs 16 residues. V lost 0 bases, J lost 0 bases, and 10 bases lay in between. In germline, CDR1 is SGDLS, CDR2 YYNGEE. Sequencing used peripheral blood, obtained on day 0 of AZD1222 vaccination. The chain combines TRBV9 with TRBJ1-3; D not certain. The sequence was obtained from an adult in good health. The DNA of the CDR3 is TGTGCCAGCAGCGTAGAGGGCAGCCACTCTGGAAACACCATATATTTT. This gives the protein CASSVEGSHSGNTIYF.